The following is a T cell receptor beta chain sequence with its context. This record belongs to a study of shared T cell receptors in the human thymus. Data came from immunoSEQ multiplex PCR; TCRdb stores just in-frame clones and leaves some out. The sample consists of more than 550,000 clones, 80% to 90% of them appearing once. The same data also contributed to another study, on human thymus T cells. As reported in that work: Repertoires sampled from thymus and blood appeared biased in V and J gene usage. Unrelated individuals had highly overlapping thymic repertoires, as reported in related research.

The sequencing sample was made of thymocytes. The clonotype comes from a girl under three years old with a congenital heart defect.

CDR3: CASSLQASNYGYTF. The DNA for the CDR3 is TGTGCCAGCAGCTTACAGGCGTCCAACTATGGCTACACCTTC. The chain carries TRBV7-8 and TRBJ1-2, with D uncertain. This CDR3 contains 14 residues. Germline loops: CDR1 SGHVS, CDR2 FQNEAQ. Trimming removed 2 bases at V and 2 bases at J, with 9 bases between.